Each of the 9 T cell receptor beta chains below was sequenced from the same sample in a study of tumor-infiltrating lymphocytes in oesophageal squamous cell carcinoma. TCRdb passed the PCR reads through MiXCR, listing each CDR3 protein once. The table has approximately 9,400 distinct CDR3 sequences, 55% to 75% seen once; the top ten hold roughly 29%. The sequencing input was esophageal tumor tissue. Receptors were obtained from a female donor with esophageal squamous cell carcinoma.

Concerning this clonotype itself: One end of the junction is discordant with germline, which a read error may explain. The chain has TRBV7-6 and TRBJ2-1; no reliable D call. Germline V gene data show CDR1 as SGHVS and CDR2 as FNYEAQ. The CDR3 is 13 residues long. The CDR3 nucleotides are TGTGCCAGCAGCTCTCTCTCCCACAATGAGCAGTTCTTC. It is translated as CASSSLSHNEQFF.

V gene TRBV7-6 combines with J gene TRBJ2-5; 10 nucleotides match TRBD2. Germline lookup yields CDR1 SGHVS and CDR2 FNYEAQ. CDR3 length: 15 amino acids. Trimming cost V 6 bases and J 7 bases; bases outside gene matches: 11. CDR3 DNA sequence: TGTGCCAGCAGTTCAAATAGCGGGAGGTTGGGGACCCAGTACTTC. Translated: CASSSNSGRLGTQYF.

The gene calls are TRBV20-1 and TRBJ2-2, with 10 bases matching TRBD2. The CDR3 has 17 residues. Trimming removed 1 base from V and 2 bases from J; junction bases left unmatched: 7. CDR1 is DFQATT and CDR2 is SNEGSKA in the germline V gene (reference sequence). CDR3 in DNA: TGCAGTGCTAGAGTTCTGACTAGCGGGTTAAACACCGGGGAGCTGTTTTTT. Translation gives CSARVLTSGLNTGELFF.

V is TRBV7-2 and J is TRBJ2-1; 7 positions match TRBD2. The CDR3 is 16 residues long. J was trimmed by 8 bases and V by 2 bases; bases with no gene match: 12. Germline-derived CDR1 and CDR2 are SGHTA and FQGNSA. CDR3 sequence reads: CASSLTGAGAGYEQFF. CDR3 DNA: TGTGCCAGCAGCTTAACCGGCGCGGGAGCGGGCTATGAGCAGTTCTTC.

This chain links TRBV25-1 with TRBJ2-6; no firm D call. Trimming took off 6 bases at V and 0 bases at J, with 9 bases between the two ends. The CDR3 loop spans 15 amino acids. The germline V gene has CDR1 MGHDK and CDR2 SYGVNS. CDR3 protein: CASSLSGSGANVLTF. For the CDR3, the DNA is TGTGCCAGCAGCCTATCCGGCTCTGGGGCCAACGTCCTGACTTTC.

The J gene is TRBJ2-5, the V gene TRBV28, with D possibly being TRBD2 (6 bases). The J call may be mistaken, given a closer DNA end match to TRBJ2-7. The CDR3 is 12 residues long. Germline V gives CDR1 MDHEN, CDR2 SYDVKM. The CDR3 here is CASEEGRYEQYF. CDR3 sequence (DNA): TGTGCCAGCGAGGAGGGGCGTTACGAGCAGTACTTC.

The gene calls are TRBV7-3 and TRBJ2-1; no clear D. The CDR3 consists of 15 residues. Looked up from germline, CDR1 is SGHTA and CDR2 is FQGTGA. V shed 5 bases and J shed 13 bases, with 24 bases lying between them. CDR3 in DNA: TGTGCCAGCAGCCCCCCGTCTTTTCTAGGCGGCACACAGTTCTTC. Amino acids: CASSPPSFLGGTQFF. Full variable domain (missing parts from reference TRBV7-3 and TRBJ2-1): GAGVSQTPSNKVTEKGKYVELRCDPISGHTALYWYRQSLGQGPEFLIYFQGTGAADDSGLPNDRFFAVRPEGSVSTLKIQRTERGDSAVYLCASSPPSFLGGTQFFGPGTRLTVL.

Ten or more counts support this clonotype. The chain recombines TRBV5-1 with TRBJ2-7, with TRBD1 matching 7 bases. Losses at the gene ends were 5 bases for V and 0 bases for J; bases not matched to a gene: 8. Germline lookup yields CDR1 SGHRS and CDR2 YFSETQ. This CDR3 region has 15 residues. The CDR3 DNA follows: TGCGCCAGCAGTTATACAGGACAGGCCTCCTACGAGCAGTACTTC. Protein product: CASSYTGQASYEQYF.

CDR3 region: CASSYEYSYNEQFF. CDR3 sequence (DNA): TGTGCCAGCAGCTATGAATATTCCTACAATGAGCAGTTCTTC. V is TRBV7-8 and J is TRBJ2-7; no definite D call. The J call could be wrong; TRBJ2-1 is a better fit for the DNA end. Germline CDR1 reads SGHVS; CDR2 reads FQNEAQ. The CDR3 is 14 residues long.